This TCR beta chain was observed in a study of blood T cell repertoires in COVID-19. About the research overall: T cells, B-cell-depleted T cells, or PBMCs supplied cDNA or gDNA.

From germline, CDR1 is ENHRY and CDR2 SYGVKD. This CDR3 is 16 amino acids long. V shed 2 bases and J shed 4 bases, with 17 bases lying between them. TCRdb's copy holds only in-frame clones and misses some; the assay was immunoSEQ multiplex PCR. The sample shows approximately 200,000 clones, 70% to 90% of them seen only once. This receptor was obtained from a woman younger than 45 who had been exposed to COVID-19. Source material: PBMCs or T cells enriched from blood (not recorded which). V usage is TRBV10-3 and J usage is TRBJ1-2; tentatively, D is TRBD1 (5 bases). CDR3 DNA: TGTGCCATCAGTGAGGGCCAGGGAGGAATGGGCTATGGCTACACCTTC. This gives the protein CAISEGQGGMGYGYTF.